The present T cell receptor (beta chain) was sequenced within a study of blood T cell repertoires in COVID-19. V lost 1 base and J lost 7, with 9 bases in between. Germline CDR1 and CDR2: SGHNT and YYREEE (reference sequence). The CDR3 is 13 residues long. Sequencing was performed with immunoSEQ multiplex PCR; in TCRdb, only in-frame clones are kept and a portion is missing. This table holds about 130,000 clones, around 80% found once. The chain combines TRBV5-4 with TRBJ1-5; tentative D call: TRBD1 (5 bases). This clonotype was sampled from a man between 65 and 79 years old with acute or convalescent COVID-19. Sequenced input: peripheral blood. CDR3 sequence: CASSLQGGQPQHF. Written as DNA, the CDR3 is TGTGCCAGCAGCTTGCAGGGAGGACAGCCCCAGCATTTT.